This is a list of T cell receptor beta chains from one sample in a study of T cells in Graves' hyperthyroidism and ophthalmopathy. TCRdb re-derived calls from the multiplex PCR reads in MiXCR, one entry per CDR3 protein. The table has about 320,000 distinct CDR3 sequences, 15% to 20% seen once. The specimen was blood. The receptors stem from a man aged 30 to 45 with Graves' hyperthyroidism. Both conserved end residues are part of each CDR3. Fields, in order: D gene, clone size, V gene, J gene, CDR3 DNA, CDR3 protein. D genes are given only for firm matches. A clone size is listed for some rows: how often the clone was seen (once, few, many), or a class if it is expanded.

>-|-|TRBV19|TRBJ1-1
TGTGCCAGTAGTACCCCAGGCAGGGCGAACACTGAAGCTTTCTTT
CASSTPGRANTEAFF
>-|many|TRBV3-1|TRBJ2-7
TGTGCCAGCAGCCCGACTGGGGACGGATTCTACGAGCAGTACTTC
CASSPTGDGFYEQYF
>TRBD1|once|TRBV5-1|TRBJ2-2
TGCGCCAGCAGTCACGCCCTTACAGGGGCCCTGAACACCGGGGAGCTGTTTTTT
CASSHALTGALNTGELFF
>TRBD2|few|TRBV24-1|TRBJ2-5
TGTGCCACCAGTGATTTCCTAGGTATGGAAGCGGGAGTTCGAGAGACCCAGTACTTC
CATSDFLGMEAGVRETQYF
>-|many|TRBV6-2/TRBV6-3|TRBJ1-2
TGTGCCACCTCCGGGATGGGTGGCTACACCTTC
CATSGMGGYTF
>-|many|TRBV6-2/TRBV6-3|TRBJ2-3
TGTGCCAGCAGTTACTCCAAGACAGGTGGGAGCACAGATACGCAGTATTTT
CASSYSKTGGSTDTQYF
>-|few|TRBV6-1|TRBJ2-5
TGTGCCAGCAGTTCTCTGGGACAACGACCACAGTACTTC
CASSSLGQRPQYF
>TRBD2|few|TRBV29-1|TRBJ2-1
TGCAGCGTTGAAGTCAGCGGGAGGAACGCCTACAATGAGCAGTTCTTC
CSVEVSGRNAYNEQFF
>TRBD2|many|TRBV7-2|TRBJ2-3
TGTGCCAGCACACCGGGACTAGCATCAGATACGCAGTATTTT
CASTPGLASDTQYF
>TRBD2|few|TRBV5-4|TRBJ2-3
TGTGCCAGCAGCTTGCGGTCTAGCGGGCTGCCCAGCACAGATACGCAGTATTTT
CASSLRSSGLPSTDTQYF
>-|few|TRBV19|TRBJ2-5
TGTGCCAGTAGTATAGGGACAGAAGAGACCCAGTACTTC
CASSIGTEETQYF
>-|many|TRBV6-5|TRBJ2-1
TGTGCCAGCAGTTACTCGATACGACAGATAGGCAATGAGCAGTTCTTC
CASSYSIRQIGNEQFF
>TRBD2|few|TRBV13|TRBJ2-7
TGTGCCAGCGCCTATGCCTCCGGGACTAGCGAGTACGAGCAGTACTTC
CASAYASGTSEYEQYF
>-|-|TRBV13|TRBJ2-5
TGTGCCAGCAGCTCAGCCGGGATTTCAAAAGGGGAGACCCAGTACTTC
CASSSAGISKGETQYF
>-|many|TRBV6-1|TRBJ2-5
TGTGCCAGCAGCCCTGGGGCCGGGATACAGACCCAGTACTTC
CASSPGAGIQTQYF
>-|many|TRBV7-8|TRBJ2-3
TGTGCCAGCAGCTTAGGACCCCTTACAGATACGCAGTATTTT
CASSLGPLTDTQYF
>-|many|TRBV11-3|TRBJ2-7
TGTGCCAGCAGCTCTACCAGCTCCTACGAGCAGTACTTC
CASSSTSSYEQYF
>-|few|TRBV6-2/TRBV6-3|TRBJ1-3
TGTGCCAGCAGTTCACCGCATCAGAGCTCTGGAAACACCATATATTTT
CASSSPHQSSGNTIYF
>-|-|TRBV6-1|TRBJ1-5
TGTGCCAGCAGTGAAAGACGAGTAGATCAGCCCCAGCATTTT
CASSERRVDQPQHF
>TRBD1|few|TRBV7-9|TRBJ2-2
TGTGCCAGCAGCTCGCCGGACAGGGCGAACACCGGGGAGCTGTTTTTT
CASSSPDRANTGELFF
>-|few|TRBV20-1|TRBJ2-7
TGCAGTGCTGACGACAGTCTGGGATTAAGCGAGCAGTACTTC
CSADDSLGLSEQYF
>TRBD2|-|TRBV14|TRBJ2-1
TGTGCCAGCAGCCCCGGGACTAGCGGTGGAACGGATCAGTTCTTC
CASSPGTSGGTDQFF
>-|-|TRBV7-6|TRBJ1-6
TGTGCCAGCAGCCTTGGGGAGGATTCACCCCTCCACTTT
CASSLGEDSPLHF
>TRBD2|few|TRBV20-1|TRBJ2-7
TGCAGTGCCCAGAGGACTAGCGGGGGCTCCTACGAGCAGTACTTC
CSAQRTSGGSYEQYF
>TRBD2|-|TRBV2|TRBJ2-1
TGTGCCAGCACTCCCGGGACTAGCGGGAGGGATGAGCAGTTCTTC
CASTPGTSGRDEQFF
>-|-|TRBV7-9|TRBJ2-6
TGTGCCAGCAGCTCCCCAGGGTGGGGCCACAACGTCCTGACTTTC
CASSSPGWGHNVLTF
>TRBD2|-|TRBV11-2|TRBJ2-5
TGTGCCAGCAACCCCGGGACTAGCGAAGAGACCCAGTACTTC
CASNPGTSEETQYF
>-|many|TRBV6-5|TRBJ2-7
TGTGCCAGCAGTTACGGGCGGAACGAGCAGTACTTC
CASSYGRNEQYF
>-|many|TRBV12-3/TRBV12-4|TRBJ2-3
TGTGCCAGCAGCGCCGCCGGGAACACAGATACGCAGTATTTT
CASSAAGNTDTQYF
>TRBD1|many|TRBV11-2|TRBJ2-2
TGTGCCAGCAGCTGGTTCTCGGCAGGGGGCACCGGGGAGCTGTTTTTT
CASSWFSAGGTGELFF
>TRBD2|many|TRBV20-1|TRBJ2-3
TGCAGTGCTAGCCCGCGGGAGAAAACAGATACGCAGTATTTT
CSASPREKTDTQYF
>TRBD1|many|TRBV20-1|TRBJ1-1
TGCAGTGCTAGAGCCGGCGGGACAGGCGGCGACACTGAAGCTTTCTTT
CSARAGGTGGDTEAFF
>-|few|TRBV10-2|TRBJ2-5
TGCGCCAGCAGAACGTGGGGCCCACAAGAGACCCAGTACTTC
CASRTWGPQETQYF
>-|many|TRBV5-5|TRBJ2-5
TGTGCCAGCAGCTTGGAGACCCAGTACTTC
CASSLETQYF
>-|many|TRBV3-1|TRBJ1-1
TGTGCCAGCCGGAAACGAGGGGTCGAAGCTTTCTTT
CASRKRGVEAFF
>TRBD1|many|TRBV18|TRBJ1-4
TGTGCCAGCTCACCGCAGGGGGCGAATGAAAAACTGTTTTTT
CASSPQGANEKLFF
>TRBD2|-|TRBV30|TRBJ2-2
TGTGCCTTAAGCGGGAGTCGCACCGGGGAGCTGTTTTTT
CALSGSRTGELFF
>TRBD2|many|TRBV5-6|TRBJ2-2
TGTGCCAGCAGCTTAGCGGGGGGCCGAAGGGCCGGGGAGCTGTTTTTT
CASSLAGGRRAGELFF
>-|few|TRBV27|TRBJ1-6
TGTGCCAGCTCCCCTCGCGTCTCCTATAATTCACCCCTCCACTTT
CASSPRVSYNSPLHF
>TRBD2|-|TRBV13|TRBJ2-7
TGTGCCAGCAGCCTGGGGACTAGCGGGGGCGTTCACTACGAGCAGTACTTC
CASSLGTSGGVHYEQYF
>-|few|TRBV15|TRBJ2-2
TGTGCCACCAGCAGAGGGGGGGGACAGTTTGGCACCGGGGAGCTGTTTTTT
CATSRGGGQFGTGELFF
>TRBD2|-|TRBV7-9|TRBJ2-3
TGTGCCAGCAGCATGGGACTAGCGGGAGGGCGAGGAGATACGCAGTATTTT
CASSMGLAGGRGDTQYF
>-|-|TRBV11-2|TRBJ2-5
TGTGCCAGCAGCGAGGGAGGTGGCGCTGGAGAGACCCAGTACTTC
CASSEGGGAGETQYF
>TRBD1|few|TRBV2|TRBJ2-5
TGTGCCAGCAGCTTCACCGACAGGGAAGCCCAGTACTTC
CASSFTDREAQYF
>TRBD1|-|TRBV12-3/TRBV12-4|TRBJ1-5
TGTGCCAGCAGTTTAGGGGACAGGCTTCAGCCCCAGCATTTT
CASSLGDRLQPQHF
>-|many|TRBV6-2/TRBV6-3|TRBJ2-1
TGTGCCAGCAGTTACTTGGGGAATGAGCAGTTCTTC
CASSYLGNEQFF
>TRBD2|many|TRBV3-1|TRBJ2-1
TGTGCCAGCAGCCGCGGGACTAGCGGGAGACCCTACAATGAGCAGTTCTTC
CASSRGTSGRPYNEQFF
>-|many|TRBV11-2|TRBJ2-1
TGTGCCAGCGCCAGGAGGCCCCGAAACAATGAGCAGTTCTTC
CASARRPRNNEQFF
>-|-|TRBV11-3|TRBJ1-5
TGTGCCAGCAGCTTAATGCCAGGGGACCAGCCCCAGCATTTT
CASSLMPGDQPQHF
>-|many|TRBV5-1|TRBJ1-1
TGCGCCAGCAGTACCCTAGGGAACACTGAAGCTTTCTTT
CASSTLGNTEAFF
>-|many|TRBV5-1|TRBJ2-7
TGCGCCAGCAGCTTGGGACAAGGGGGCTCCTACGAGCAGTACTTC
CASSLGQGGSYEQYF
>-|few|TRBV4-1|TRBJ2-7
TGCGCCAGCAGCCAGACCCTGGGGGGTTCCGAGCAGTACTTC
CASSQTLGGSEQYF
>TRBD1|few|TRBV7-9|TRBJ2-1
TGTGCCAGCAGCTTACAGGGGGCTGACTACAATGAGCAGTTCTTC
CASSLQGADYNEQFF